Listed below are T cell receptor beta chains from one sample, sequenced in a study of cytomegalovirus exposure and HLA in healthy donors. Libraries were prepared by immunoSEQ multiplex PCR; TCRdb keeps only in-frame clonotypes and omits some of them. The sample has roughly 150,000 clones; 82% are singletons. Sequencing was performed on PBMCs. The receptor source for this set is a girl aged 5 to 17 in good health and CMV-seropositive. Each CDR3 is given with its conserved first and last residue. The D gene is left open where the match is weak. Not every row has a clone size; where given, it reads once, few, many or a size class.

TRBD2	TRBV7-6	TRBJ2-3	NA	CASSATSGDTQYF	TGTGCCAGCAGCGCCACTAGCGGGGATACGCAGTATTTT
NA	TRBV10-2	TRBJ2-7	NA	CASSEDSSYEQYF	TGCGCCAGCAGTGAGGACAGCTCCTACGAGCAGTACTTC
TRBD2	TRBV25-1	TRBJ2-1	NA	CASSEHGTSGKDEQFF	TGTGCCAGCAGTGAACATGGGACTAGCGGGAAGGATGAGCAGTTCTTC
NA	TRBV28	TRBJ1-2	NA	CASSFGQSNYGYTF	TGTGCCAGCAGTTTTGGACAGTCTAACTATGGCTACACCTTC
NA	TRBV11-2	TRBJ2-7	NA	CASSSGGPSSYEQYF	TGTGCCAGCAGCTCCGGGGGTCCAAGCTCCTACGAGCAGTACTTC
NA	TRBV28	TRBJ2-7	few	CASSLYRSYEQYF	TGTGCCAGCAGTTTGTACAGATCCTACGAGCAGTACTTC
NA	TRBV9	TRBJ2-3	NA	CASSPGTWKDTQYF	TGTGCCAGCAGCCCCGGGACTTGGAAGGATACGCAGTATTTT
NA	TRBV7-3	TRBJ2-5	few	CASSSDPGLPFQQYF	TGTGCCAGCAGCTCGGATCCGGGACTCCCTTTCCAGCAGTACTTC
NA	TRBV28	TRBJ2-7	once	CASSSSPDYEQYF	TGTGCCAGCAGTTCTTCCCCAGACTACGAGCAGTACTTC
NA	TRBV19	TRBJ1-2	NA	CASTPGTDYGYTF	TGTGCCAGTACCCCAGGGACTGACTATGGCTACACCTTC
TRBD1	TRBV7-9	TRBJ2-7	few	CASSFETGGGREQYF	TGTGCCAGCAGCTTCGAGACAGGGGGGGGGAGGGAGCAGTACTTC
TRBD1	TRBV15	TRBJ2-7	few	CATSRGTVVNEQYF	TGTGCCACCAGCAGGGGGACAGTGGTGAACGAGCAGTACTTC
NA	TRBV7-7	TRBJ2-5	NA	CASSPGAADQETQYF	TGTGCTAGCAGCCCTGGGGCCGCGGATCAAGAGACCCAGTACTTC
TRBD1	TRBV28	TRBJ2-7	NA	CASSLAPGTGGSYEQYF	TGTGCCAGCAGTTTAGCCCCCGGGACAGGGGGCTCCTACGAGCAGTACTTC
NA	TRBV7-2	TRBJ2-7	once	CASSLVAGPYEQYF	TGTGCCAGCAGCTTAGTCGCGGGCCCCTACGAGCAGTACTTC
TRBD1	TRBV6-1	TRBJ2-7	NA	CASSRDRASYEQYF	TGTGCCAGCAGCCGGGACAGGGCGTCCTACGAGCAGTACTTC
NA	TRBV6-1	TRBJ1-6	NA	CASSAGGYNSPLHF	TGTGCCAGCAGTGCGGGGGGCTATAATTCACCCCTCCACTTT
NA	TRBV27	TRBJ2-1	NA	CASRTSFNEQFF	TGTGCCAGCAGGACTAGTTTCAATGAGCAGTTCTTC
NA	TRBV7-2	TRBJ1-4	NA	CASSFSGEKLFF	TGTGCCAGCAGCTTTTCAGGGGAAAAACTGTTTTTT
NA	TRBV4-3	TRBJ1-6	NA	CASSRAGGTHSPLHF	TGCGCCAGCAGCCGGGCGGGGGGGACACATTCACCCCTCCACTTT
TRBD2	TRBV2	TRBJ2-1	NA	CASSGKTSGPYDEQFF	TGTGCCAGCAGTGGGAAGACTAGCGGTCCCTATGATGAGCAGTTCTTC
TRBD2	TRBV7-8	TRBJ2-1	once	CASSLVAREGRFFFNEQFF	TGTGCCAGCAGCTTAGTTGCGCGGGAGGGCCGTTTTTTTTTCAATGAGCAGTTCTTC
NA	TRBV1	TRBJ2-7	NA	CTSSQDDRTSGGARCEQYF	TGCACCAGCAGCCAAGATGACCGGACTAGCGGGGGGGCTCGGTGCGAGCAGTACTTC
TRBD1	TRBV19	TRBJ1-4	NA	CASSIEGGAKKLFF	TGTGCCAGTAGTATCGAAGGGGGCGCAAAAAAACTGTTTTTT
NA	TRBV7-2	TRBJ1-1	NA	CASSLAPTGEAFF	TGTGCCAGCAGCTTAGCGCCGACAGGTGAAGCTTTCTTT
NA	TRBV11-2	TRBJ2-7	NA	CASSLWRIYEQYF	TGTGCCAGCAGCTTATGGCGGATCTACGAGCAGTACTTC
NA	TRBV30	TRBJ2-1	once	CAGRAYNEQFF	TGTGCCGGGCGGGCTTACAATGAGCAGTTCTTC
TRBD1	TRBV9	TRBJ1-1	NA	CASSPPFGRGETEAFF	TGTGCCAGCAGCCCCCCTTTCGGCAGGGGGGAAACTGAAGCTTTCTTT
NA	TRBV7-2	TRBJ2-3	NA	CASSLVGPGSTDTQYF	TGTGCCAGCAGCTTAGTCGGTCCAGGCAGCACAGATACGCAGTATTTT
TRBD1	TRBV28	TRBJ2-5	NA	CASSPRWTGRATTYHFKRTQYF	TGTGCCAGCAGTCCACGGTGGACAGGTAGAGCTACGACGTATCACTTCAAGAGGACCCAGTACTTC
NA	TRBV28	TRBJ1-2	NA	CASSSPSWDGEITPYGYTF	TGTGCCAGCAGTTCCCCCTCATGGGATGGGGAGATCACCCCCTATGGCTACACCTTC
NA	TRBV28	TRBJ2-2	few	CASSLEGAGTGELFF	TGTGCCAGCAGTTTGGAAGGGGCGGGGACCGGGGAGCTGTTTTTT
TRBD1	TRBV7-9	TRBJ1-2	NA	CASSLGGTGLSGGYTF	TGTGCCAGCAGCTTAGGGGGGACAGGGTTATCGGGTGGCTACACCTTC
TRBD1	TRBV11-3	TRBJ2-7	NA	CASSTRQGANEQYF	TGTGCCAGCAGCACTAGACAGGGGGCGAACGAGCAGTACTTC
NA	TRBV4-3	TRBJ1-5	few	CASSQDGRADQPQHF	TGCGCCAGCAGCCAAGACGGCAGGGCGGATCAGCCCCAGCATTTT
NA	TRBV27	TRBJ2-5	NA	CASRRARGAQETQYF	TGTGCCAGCAGGCGCGCCCGCGGGGCTCAAGAGACCCAGTACTTC
NA	TRBV28	TRBJ1-1	NA	CATRQRNTEAFF	TGTGCCACCAGACAGAGGAACACTGAAGCTTTCTTT
NA	TRBV27	TRBJ2-2	NA	CASSFLEEIMNTGELFF	TGTGCCAGCAGCTTCCTCGAGGAAATAATGAACACCGGGGAGCTGTTTTTT
NA	TRBV4-2	TRBJ1-2	NA	CASSQGPLTNYGYTF	TGTGCCAGCAGCCAAGGTCCTTTGACAAACTATGGCTACACCTTC
NA	TRBV12-5	TRBJ2-1	NA	CASGNWAQHNEQFF	TGTGCTAGTGGTAACTGGGCCCAACACAATGAGCAGTTCTTC
NA	TRBV9	TRBJ1-3	NA	CASSVGYGSSGNTIYF	TGTGCCAGCAGCGTAGGTTACGGGAGCTCTGGAAACACCATATATTTT